This is a list of T cell receptor beta chains from one sample in a study of blood T cell repertoires in COVID-19. Repertoires were generated with immunoSEQ multiplex PCR, while TCRdb's copy carries only in-frame clones and drops some. The data hold 66,000 or so clones, with 80% observed a single time. The sequenced sample consisted of peripheral blood. All receptors come from a human donor in a cohort sampled during active COVID-19. Both conserved end residues are part of each CDR3. A D gene is named only where the DNA matches it firmly. Expanded clones get a size class; other rows say once, few or many, or leave the size out.

j_gene: TRBJ2-7; v_gene: TRBV15; abundance: .; d_gene: TRBD2; CDR3aa: CATSRASGSYPYEQYF; CDR3nt: TGTGCCACCAGCAGAGCTAGCGGGAGTTACCCCTACGAGCAGTACTTC
j_gene: TRBJ2-3; v_gene: TRBV6-2/TRBV6-3; abundance: .; d_gene: TRBD2; CDR3aa: CASSYPGLAGEDTQYF; CDR3nt: TGTGCCAGCAGTTACCCTGGACTAGCGGGAGAAGATACGCAGTATTTT
j_gene: TRBJ1-5; v_gene: TRBV24-1; abundance: few; d_gene: .; CDR3aa: CATSDFEANQPQHF; CDR3nt: TGTGCCACCAGTGATTTTGAGGCCAATCAGCCCCAGCATTTT
j_gene: TRBJ2-4; v_gene: TRBV18; abundance: .; d_gene: TRBD1; CDR3aa: CASSPTTGTKNIQYF; CDR3nt: TGTGCCAGCTCACCTACGACAGGGACCAAAAACATTCAGTACTTC
j_gene: TRBJ2-2; v_gene: TRBV19; abundance: .; d_gene: .; CDR3aa: CASSFRGNTGELFF; CDR3nt: TGTGCCAGTAGTTTCAGGGGTAATACCGGGGAGCTGTTTTTT
j_gene: TRBJ2-1; v_gene: TRBV5-1; abundance: .; d_gene: .; CDR3aa: CASSLGDSSNEQFF; CDR3nt: TGCGCCAGCAGCTTAGGGGACTCCTCCAATGAGCAGTTCTTC
j_gene: TRBJ2-7; v_gene: TRBV11-2; abundance: .; d_gene: TRBD2; CDR3aa: CASSGTSGGYEQYF; CDR3nt: TGTGCCAGCAGCGGGACTAGCGGTGGCTACGAGCAGTACTTC
j_gene: TRBJ1-5; v_gene: TRBV28; abundance: .; d_gene: .; CDR3aa: CASRPQQFSNQPQHF; CDR3nt: TGTGCCAGCAGACCCCAACAGTTTAGCAATCAGCCCCAGCATTTT
j_gene: TRBJ2-3; v_gene: TRBV24-1; abundance: .; d_gene: TRBD2; CDR3aa: CATRESGRADTQYF; CDR3nt: TGTGCCACCAGAGAAAGCGGGAGGGCTGATACGCAGTATTTT
j_gene: TRBJ2-7; v_gene: TRBV12-3/TRBV12-4; abundance: .; d_gene: TRBD1; CDR3aa: CASSWDSSYEQYF; CDR3nt: TGTGCCAGCAGTTGGGACAGCTCCTACGAGCAGTACTTC
j_gene: TRBJ2-1; v_gene: TRBV28; abundance: .; d_gene: TRBD2; CDR3aa: CASSFLLGTSGRVDEQFF; CDR3nt: TGTGCCAGCAGTTTCCTTTTAGGGACTAGCGGGAGGGTTGATGAGCAGTTCTTC
j_gene: TRBJ2-7; v_gene: TRBV18; abundance: .; d_gene: .; CDR3aa: CASSPTTYEQYF; CDR3nt: TGTGCCAGCTCACCGACTACCTACGAGCAGTACTTC
j_gene: TRBJ2-5; v_gene: TRBV6-2/TRBV6-3; abundance: .; d_gene: .; CDR3aa: CASSSWQAQETQYF; CDR3nt: TGTGCCAGCAGTTCTTGGCAGGCCCAAGAGACCCAGTACTTC
j_gene: TRBJ2-3; v_gene: TRBV9; abundance: .; d_gene: TRBD2; CDR3aa: CASSVVGLVSDTQYF; CDR3nt: TGTGCCAGCAGCGTAGTAGGACTAGTTTCAGATACGCAGTATTTT
j_gene: TRBJ2-7; v_gene: TRBV25-1; abundance: .; d_gene: TRBD2; CDR3aa: CASSDRGLGPRNEQYF; CDR3nt: TGTGCCAGCAGTGACCGCGGACTAGGCCCCCGGAACGAGCAGTACTTC
j_gene: TRBJ2-1; v_gene: TRBV5-4; abundance: .; d_gene: TRBD2; CDR3aa: CASSPTSGRWDYNEQFF; CDR3nt: TGTGCCAGCAGCCCGACTAGCGGGAGGTGGGATTACAATGAGCAGTTCTTC
j_gene: TRBJ2-5; v_gene: TRBV7-9; abundance: .; d_gene: TRBD1; CDR3aa: CASSFIVAGGWQETQYF; CDR3nt: TGTGCCAGCAGCTTCATCGTAGCAGGGGGATGGCAAGAGACCCAGTACTTC
j_gene: TRBJ1-6; v_gene: TRBV6-1; abundance: .; d_gene: .; CDR3aa: CASSAPPRGRGSPLHF; CDR3nt: TGTGCCAGCAGTGCTCCGCCCAGGGGCAGGGGTTCACCCCTCCACTTT
j_gene: TRBJ2-5; v_gene: TRBV6-1; abundance: once; d_gene: .; CDR3aa: CASSEWASAQETQYF; CDR3nt: TGTGCCAGCAGTGAATGGGCTAGCGCTCAAGAGACCCAGTACTTC
j_gene: TRBJ2-5; v_gene: TRBV19; abundance: .; d_gene: .; CDR3aa: CASRMEGTAQETQYF; CDR3nt: TGTGCCAGTAGGATGGAGGGGACCGCTCAAGAGACCCAGTACTTC
j_gene: TRBJ1-2; v_gene: TRBV11-2; abundance: .; d_gene: TRBD1; CDR3aa: CASSSPDRGEGYTF; CDR3nt: TGTGCCAGCAGCTCCCCGGACAGGGGTGAAGGCTACACCTTC
j_gene: TRBJ2-7; v_gene: TRBV28; abundance: .; d_gene: TRBD2; CDR3aa: CASSTAGVGRLTPYEQYF; CDR3nt: TGTGCCAGCAGTACCGCCGGGGTCGGGAGGTTAACACCGTACGAGCAGTACTTC
j_gene: TRBJ2-2; v_gene: TRBV23-1; abundance: .; d_gene: .; CDR3aa: CASSQSGGKSGELFF; CDR3nt: TGCGCCAGCAGTCAATCGGGCGGGAAGTCCGGGGAGCTGTTTTTT
j_gene: TRBJ2-7; v_gene: TRBV2; abundance: .; d_gene: TRBD1; CDR3aa: CASRTGVYEQYF; CDR3nt: TGTGCCAGCCGGACAGGGGTCTACGAGCAGTACTTC
j_gene: TRBJ2-6; v_gene: TRBV21-1; abundance: .; d_gene: .; CDR3aa: CAGGRGSGANVLTF; CDR3nt: TGTGCCGGAGGACGGGGGTCGGGGGCCAACGTCCTGACTTTC
j_gene: TRBJ2-7; v_gene: TRBV5-1; abundance: few; d_gene: .; CDR3aa: CASHDQASSRGEQYF; CDR3nt: TGCGCCAGCCACGACCAAGCGTCGAGCAGGGGCGAGCAGTACTTC
j_gene: TRBJ2-1; v_gene: TRBV24-1; abundance: .; d_gene: TRBD1; CDR3aa: CATSDDGQGIHNEQFF; CDR3nt: TGTGCCACCAGTGATGACGGACAGGGGATCCACAATGAGCAGTTCTTC
j_gene: TRBJ2-2; v_gene: TRBV4-3; abundance: .; d_gene: .; CDR3aa: CASSQDPSDYLNTGELFF; CDR3nt: TGCGCCAGCAGCCAAGATCCCTCCGACTACCTTAACACCGGGGAGCTGTTTTTT
j_gene: TRBJ2-7; v_gene: TRBV11-2; abundance: .; d_gene: .; CDR3aa: CASSKSPLPVLHEQYF; CDR3nt: TGTGCCAGCAGCAAGTCCCCCCTCCCGGTGCTCCACGAGCAGTACTTC
j_gene: TRBJ1-5; v_gene: TRBV28; abundance: .; d_gene: .; CDR3aa: CASSATGNNQPQHF; CDR3nt: TGTGCCAGCAGTGCCACAGGGAACAATCAGCCCCAGCATTTT
j_gene: TRBJ2-7; v_gene: TRBV5-1; abundance: .; d_gene: .; CDR3aa: CASSLGRDNEGVGYEQYF; CDR3nt: TGCGCCAGCAGCTTGGGCCGGGACAACGAGGGGGTAGGATACGAGCAGTACTTC
j_gene: TRBJ2-7; v_gene: TRBV5-4; abundance: .; d_gene: TRBD1; CDR3aa: CASSLVTGIYYEQYF; CDR3nt: TGTGCCAGCAGCTTGGTGACAGGGATTTACTACGAGCAGTACTTC
j_gene: TRBJ1-5; v_gene: TRBV15; abundance: .; d_gene: TRBD1; CDR3aa: CATSTPLGGQSNQPQHF; CDR3nt: TGTGCCACCAGCACTCCTTTGGGGGGACAGAGCAATCAGCCCCAGCATTTT
j_gene: TRBJ2-1; v_gene: TRBV5-8; abundance: .; d_gene: .; CDR3aa: CASSLLARIYNEQFF; CDR3nt: TGTGCCAGCAGCCTTCTAGCGAGAATCTACAATGAGCAGTTCTTC
j_gene: TRBJ2-1; v_gene: TRBV6-2/TRBV6-3; abundance: .; d_gene: .; CDR3aa: CASSSAQGSYNEQFF; CDR3nt: TGTGCCAGCAGTTCGGCGCAGGGGTCCTACAATGAGCAGTTCTTC
j_gene: TRBJ2-6; v_gene: TRBV5-1; abundance: .; d_gene: .; CDR3aa: CASKAGALGANVLTF; CDR3nt: TGCGCCAGTAAGGCAGGGGCGTTAGGGGCCAACGTCCTGACTTTC
j_gene: TRBJ2-7; v_gene: TRBV27; abundance: .; d_gene: TRBD1; CDR3aa: CASSLIRQSTGDSYEQYF; CDR3nt: TGTGCCAGCAGTTTAATACGCCAGAGCACAGGGGACTCCTACGAGCAGTACTTC
j_gene: TRBJ1-1; v_gene: TRBV10-1; abundance: .; d_gene: TRBD1; CDR3aa: CASRAGQDTEAFF; CDR3nt: TGCGCCAGCAGGGCAGGACAGGACACTGAAGCTTTCTTT
j_gene: TRBJ2-4; v_gene: TRBV21-1; abundance: .; d_gene: .; CDR3aa: CASSKEQGDHLAKNIQYF; CDR3nt: TGTGCCAGCAGCAAAGAACAGGGGGACCACCTGGCCAAAAACATTCAGTACTTC
j_gene: TRBJ1-3; v_gene: TRBV5-1; abundance: .; d_gene: .; CDR3aa: CASSLAVGAIGNTIYF; CDR3nt: TGCGCCAGCAGCTTGGCCGTGGGGGCGATCGGAAACACCATATATTTT
j_gene: TRBJ2-3; v_gene: TRBV19; abundance: .; d_gene: TRBD1; CDR3aa: CASSLRQGADTQYF; CDR3nt: TGTGCCAGTAGTTTACGACAGGGCGCAGATACGCAGTATTTT